This record covers a single TCR beta chain. What it recognizes is unknown. This specimen belongs to a study of T cell responses to AZD1222 COVID-19 vaccine. Study observations and caveats: Spike-spanning, vaccine-associated CD4 TCRs were dominant at 160-218 and 743-854. The donors showed a predominance of white British ancestry and of females, with possible underestimation of clonal diversity.

Here immunoSEQ multiplex PCR was the method, and the copy in TCRdb shows in-frame clones only, minus some. Of about 78,000 clones listed, 87% are singletons. Germline CDR1 and CDR2: KGHSH and LQKENI. There are 12 residues in the CDR3. Trimming pared 3 bases from V and 8 bases from J, leaving 7 bases between. V is TRBV18 and J is TRBJ1-4; D is unresolved. Sequenced here: peripheral blood, sampled on day 0 of AZD1222 vaccination. The receptor comes from an adult in good health. The CDR3 DNA sequence: TGTGCCAGCTCACCGGAAGGAGAAAAACTGTTTTTT. Its translation is CASSPEGEKLFF.